These T cell receptor beta chains were read from a single sample in a study of T cells after yellow fever vaccination. MiXCR was run by TCRdb on the 5' RACE reads, yielding one entry per CDR3 protein. The sample consists of 450,000 to 650,000 distinct CDR3 sequences, 13% of them appearing once. The sequences come from PBMCs, collected on the day of the yellow fever booster vaccination. Receptor source: a man aged 25 to 40 who received the YFV17D yellow fever vaccine. Both conserved end residues are part of each CDR3. The D gene is left open where the match is weak. Only some rows state a clone size, as once, few, many or a class for expanded clones.

clone_size: -; v_call: TRBV15; d_call: -; j_call: TRBJ1-5; cdr3_nt: TGTGCCACCAGCAGAGATTGGGGTCAGCCCCAGCATTTT; cdr3_aa: CATSRDWGQPQHF
clone_size: -; v_call: TRBV7-3; d_call: -; j_call: TRBJ2-7; cdr3_nt: TGTGCCAGCAGCTCTCGGGCAGGGGACGAGCAGTACTTC; cdr3_aa: CASSSRAGDEQYF
clone_size: few; v_call: TRBV5-1; d_call: -; j_call: TRBJ2-1; cdr3_nt: TGCGCCAGCAGCTTCCAGGGGGGAGGTGAGCAGTTCTTC; cdr3_aa: CASSFQGGGEQFF
clone_size: few; v_call: TRBV5-1; d_call: -; j_call: TRBJ2-1; cdr3_nt: TGCGCCAGCACTTTAACCCTTTCTGCGGGCTCCTACAATGAGCAGTTCTTC; cdr3_aa: CASTLTLSAGSYNEQFF
clone_size: few; v_call: TRBV9; d_call: -; j_call: TRBJ2-5; cdr3_nt: TGTGCCAGCAGCATAGGACCTAATCCGGGAGAGACCCAGTACTTC; cdr3_aa: CASSIGPNPGETQYF
clone_size: -; v_call: TRBV4-3; d_call: -; j_call: TRBJ1-1; cdr3_nt: TGCGCCAGCAGCCAAGAAAACGGGGGGACTGAAGCTTTCTTT; cdr3_aa: CASSQENGGTEAFF
clone_size: few; v_call: TRBV7-8; d_call: -; j_call: TRBJ1-1; cdr3_nt: TGTGCCAGCAGCCTTGGACAAAGGAGGGCTTTCTTT; cdr3_aa: CASSLGQRRAFF
clone_size: -; v_call: TRBV5-1; d_call: -; j_call: TRBJ2-7; cdr3_nt: TGCGCCAGCAGCTCCGGGGACTCCCCCTACGAGCAGTACTTC; cdr3_aa: CASSSGDSPYEQYF
clone_size: -; v_call: TRBV28; d_call: -; j_call: TRBJ1-1; cdr3_nt: TGTGCCAGCAGTTTAATATACACTGAAGCTTTCTTT; cdr3_aa: CASSLIYTEAFF
clone_size: -; v_call: TRBV7-2; d_call: TRBD1; j_call: TRBJ2-7; cdr3_nt: TGTGCCAGCAGCTTAGGATTGAACAGGGGACAATCTCCGCAGTACTTC; cdr3_aa: CASSLGLNRGQSPQYF
clone_size: few; v_call: TRBV28; d_call: TRBD2; j_call: TRBJ2-1; cdr3_nt: TGTGCCAGCAGTTTTACTAGCGGGAGAAATGAGCAGTTCTTC; cdr3_aa: CASSFTSGRNEQFF
clone_size: -; v_call: TRBV7-3; d_call: -; j_call: TRBJ2-1; cdr3_nt: TGTGCCAGCAGCTTAAGGGGGGGACAGATCGACTCCTACAATGAGCAGTTCTTC; cdr3_aa: CASSLRGGQIDSYNEQFF
clone_size: many; v_call: TRBV7-2; d_call: -; j_call: TRBJ2-3; cdr3_nt: TGTGCCAGCAGCTTAGGGACTGGGGGTAGGGATACGCAGTATTTT; cdr3_aa: CASSLGTGGRDTQYF
clone_size: many; v_call: TRBV20-1; d_call: -; j_call: TRBJ2-4; cdr3_nt: TGCAGTGCTAGGACCGGGTTGGCCAAAAACATTCAGTACTTC; cdr3_aa: CSARTGLAKNIQYF
clone_size: many; v_call: TRBV6-5; d_call: TRBD2; j_call: TRBJ2-5; cdr3_nt: TGTGCCAGCAGTTACACCCCGCGGACTAGGGAAGAGACCCAGTACTTC; cdr3_aa: CASSYTPRTREETQYF
clone_size: -; v_call: TRBV19; d_call: TRBD2; j_call: TRBJ2-1; cdr3_nt: TGTGCCAGTAGTATAGATCTATGGGGGAGGGGTGAGCAGTTCTTC; cdr3_aa: CASSIDLWGRGEQFF
clone_size: -; v_call: TRBV20-1; d_call: TRBD2; j_call: TRBJ2-7; cdr3_nt: TGCAGTGCTACTAGCGGGGGACGGGCGCGCGAGCAGTACTTC; cdr3_aa: CSATSGGRAREQYF
clone_size: few; v_call: TRBV20-1; d_call: -; j_call: TRBJ2-1; cdr3_nt: TGCAGTGCCCCCAAGGGGGGACGAGGGGATGAGCAGTTCTTC; cdr3_aa: CSAPKGGRGDEQFF
clone_size: few; v_call: TRBV7-8; d_call: TRBD2; j_call: TRBJ2-1; cdr3_nt: TGTGCCAGCAGCCGGGGACTAGCGGGAGTTACTGAGCAGTTCTTC; cdr3_aa: CASSRGLAGVTEQFF
clone_size: few; v_call: TRBV10-3; d_call: -; j_call: TRBJ2-7; cdr3_nt: TGTGCCATCAGTGAGTCGAATTCCCCCGGCGAGCAGTACTTC; cdr3_aa: CAISESNSPGEQYF
clone_size: -; v_call: TRBV7-2; d_call: TRBD1; j_call: TRBJ2-5; cdr3_nt: TGTGCCAGCAGCCTGGTGGGACAGGGGGCGCAGACCCAGTACTTC; cdr3_aa: CASSLVGQGAQTQYF
clone_size: few; v_call: TRBV28; d_call: TRBD1; j_call: TRBJ2-1; cdr3_nt: TGTGCCAGCAGCTCTAGGGGGCCGATGCGGGATGAGCAGTTCTTC; cdr3_aa: CASSSRGPMRDEQFF
clone_size: -; v_call: TRBV3-1; d_call: -; j_call: TRBJ1-5; cdr3_nt: TGTGCCAGCAGCCGGACTATCTCCCCCAGCGGTCAGCCCCAGCATTTT; cdr3_aa: CASSRTISPSGQPQHF
clone_size: -; v_call: TRBV7-2; d_call: -; j_call: TRBJ2-7; cdr3_nt: TGTGCCAGCAGCTTAGCCAGGGCCAACTACGAGCAGTACTTC; cdr3_aa: CASSLARANYEQYF
clone_size: few; v_call: TRBV20-1; d_call: TRBD1; j_call: TRBJ1-5; cdr3_nt: TGCAGTGCTAGGCAGAGCGGGGACAGAAATCAGCCCCAGCATTTT; cdr3_aa: CSARQSGDRNQPQHF
clone_size: few; v_call: TRBV5-1; d_call: -; j_call: TRBJ2-1; cdr3_nt: TGCGCCAGCAGCCTGGGTCCGGGGAACCTATACAATGAGCAGTTCTTC; cdr3_aa: CASSLGPGNLYNEQFF
clone_size: few; v_call: TRBV7-2; d_call: -; j_call: TRBJ2-1; cdr3_nt: TGTGCCAGCAGCCCAGACAGGCCCTGGGGGATATACAATGAGCAGTTCTTC; cdr3_aa: CASSPDRPWGIYNEQFF
clone_size: -; v_call: TRBV6-1; d_call: -; j_call: TRBJ2-4; cdr3_nt: TGTGCCAGCAGTGAGACTGGGATATTCAAAAACATTCAGTACTTC; cdr3_aa: CASSETGIFKNIQYF
clone_size: -; v_call: TRBV20-1; d_call: TRBD2; j_call: TRBJ2-1; cdr3_nt: TGCAGTGCTAGGGGACTAGCGGGAGTATCCGGCCAGTTCTTC; cdr3_aa: CSARGLAGVSGQFF
clone_size: once; v_call: TRBV3-1; d_call: TRBD2; j_call: TRBJ2-2; cdr3_nt: TGTGCCAGCCGGGAGGGACCGATCACCGGGGAGCTGTTTTTT; cdr3_aa: CASREGPITGELFF
clone_size: few; v_call: TRBV5-6; d_call: -; j_call: TRBJ2-7; cdr3_nt: TGTGCCAGCAGCTTGCGCGAGGGGTACGAGCAGTACTTC; cdr3_aa: CASSLREGYEQYF
clone_size: few; v_call: TRBV20-1; d_call: -; j_call: TRBJ1-1; cdr3_nt: TGCAGTGTTCCGCAAGGGGGTGAAGCTTTCTTT; cdr3_aa: CSVPQGGEAFF
clone_size: -; v_call: TRBV3-1; d_call: TRBD1; j_call: TRBJ1-5; cdr3_nt: TGTACCTGCTGTTTCGGGACAGGGTATCAATATAGCAATCAGCCCCAGCATTTT; cdr3_aa: CTCCFGTGYQYSNQPQHF
clone_size: many; v_call: TRBV5-1; d_call: TRBD2; j_call: TRBJ2-1; cdr3_nt: TGCGCCAGCAGCTCGGCGGGAGTGGTCAATGAGCAGTTCTTC; cdr3_aa: CASSSAGVVNEQFF
clone_size: -; v_call: TRBV14; d_call: -; j_call: TRBJ1-3; cdr3_nt: TGTGCCAGCAGCCAAATCGTAGCACCTTCCTCTGGAAACACCATATATTTT; cdr3_aa: CASSQIVAPSSGNTIYF
clone_size: few; v_call: TRBV7-2; d_call: -; j_call: TRBJ1-2; cdr3_nt: TGTGCCAGCAGCTTAGGAGGCAGGGAAGGCGGCTACACCTTC; cdr3_aa: CASSLGGREGGYTF
clone_size: -; v_call: TRBV7-9; d_call: -; j_call: TRBJ1-5; cdr3_nt: TGTGCCAGCAGCGGACTCGGGGGCAGTCAGCCCCAGCATTTT; cdr3_aa: CASSGLGGSQPQHF
clone_size: few; v_call: TRBV20-1; d_call: TRBD1; j_call: TRBJ2-5; cdr3_nt: TGCAGTGCCCAGGGACAGGGTGGCGAGACCCAGTACTTC; cdr3_aa: CSAQGQGGETQYF
clone_size: few; v_call: TRBV4-1; d_call: TRBD1; j_call: TRBJ1-2; cdr3_nt: TGCGCCAGCAGCCGTGACCCCGGGACAGCCCCGTTTGGCTACACCTTC; cdr3_aa: CASSRDPGTAPFGYTF
clone_size: few; v_call: TRBV29-1; d_call: -; j_call: TRBJ2-3; cdr3_nt: TGCAGCGTTGGGGGAAACACAGATACGCAGTATTTT; cdr3_aa: CSVGGNTDTQYF
clone_size: many; v_call: TRBV12-3/TRBV12-4; d_call: TRBD1; j_call: TRBJ2-7; cdr3_nt: TGTGCCAGCAGTTCCGACAGGGAGTACGAGCAGTACTTC; cdr3_aa: CASSSDREYEQYF
clone_size: -; v_call: TRBV7-9; d_call: TRBD1; j_call: TRBJ2-2; cdr3_nt: TGTGCCAGCAGCGCGCGACAGGGGATGAACACCGGGGAGCTGTTTTTT; cdr3_aa: CASSARQGMNTGELFF